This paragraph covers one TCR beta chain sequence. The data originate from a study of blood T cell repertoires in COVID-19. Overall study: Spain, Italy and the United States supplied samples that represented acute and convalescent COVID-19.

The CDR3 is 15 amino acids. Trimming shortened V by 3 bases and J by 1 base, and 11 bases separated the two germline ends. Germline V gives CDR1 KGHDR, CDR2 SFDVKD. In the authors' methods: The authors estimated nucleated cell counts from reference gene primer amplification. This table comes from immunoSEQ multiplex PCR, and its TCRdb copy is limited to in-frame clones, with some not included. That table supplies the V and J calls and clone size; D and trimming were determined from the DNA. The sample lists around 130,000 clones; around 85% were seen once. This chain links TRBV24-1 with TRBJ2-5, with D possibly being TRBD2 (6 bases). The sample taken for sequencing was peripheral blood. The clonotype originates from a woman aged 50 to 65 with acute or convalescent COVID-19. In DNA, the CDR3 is TGTGCCACCAGTGATGCGGGGTTCCTCCAAGAGACCCAGTACTTC. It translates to CATSDAGFLQETQYF.